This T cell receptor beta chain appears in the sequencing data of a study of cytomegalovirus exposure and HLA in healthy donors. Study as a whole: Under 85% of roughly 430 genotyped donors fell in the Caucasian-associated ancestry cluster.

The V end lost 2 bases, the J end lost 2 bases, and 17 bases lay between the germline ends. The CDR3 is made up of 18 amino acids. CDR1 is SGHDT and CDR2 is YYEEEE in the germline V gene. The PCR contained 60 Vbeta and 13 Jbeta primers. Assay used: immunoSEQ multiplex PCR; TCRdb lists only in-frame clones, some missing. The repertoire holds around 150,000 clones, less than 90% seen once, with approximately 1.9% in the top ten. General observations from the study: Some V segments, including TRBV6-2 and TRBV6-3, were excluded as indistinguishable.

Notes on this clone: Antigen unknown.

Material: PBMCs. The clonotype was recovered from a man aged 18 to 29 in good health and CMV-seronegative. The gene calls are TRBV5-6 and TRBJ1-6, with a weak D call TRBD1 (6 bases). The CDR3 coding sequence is TGTGCCAGCAGCTTCGTGGCACAGGGTGGCCCCTATAATTCACCCCTCCACTTT. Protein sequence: CASSFVAQGGPYNSPLHF.